These T cell receptor beta chains were read from a single sample in a study of T cells in Graves' hyperthyroidism and ophthalmopathy. A single record per CDR3 protein comes from TCRdb applying MiXCR to the multiplex PCR reads. The sample shows some 760,000 distinct CDR3 sequences, 12% to 15% of them seen only once. Sequenced sample: blood. The receptors were gathered from a woman aged 18-30 years with Graves' hyperthyroidism. The CDR3 runs from the conserved cysteine through the conserved F or W. Fields, in order: J gene, V gene, D gene, clone size, CDR3 protein, CDR3 DNA. The D gene is left open where the match is weak. Size is stated for part of the rows, as once, few or many counts, or as a class when the clone is expanded.

j_gene: TRBJ2-2
v_gene: TRBV5-1
d_gene: TRBD2
abundance: NA
CDR3aa: CASAGASGPTGELFF
CDR3nt: TGCGCCAGCGCGGGGGCTAGCGGGCCCACCGGGGAGCTGTTTTTT

j_gene: TRBJ1-1
v_gene: TRBV20-1
d_gene: TRBD1
abundance: few
CDR3aa: CSARPPGQSSEAFF
CDR3nt: TGCAGTGCTAGGCCCCCGGGACAGTCCTCTGAAGCTTTCTTT

j_gene: TRBJ2-2
v_gene: TRBV20-1
d_gene: NA
abundance: many
CDR3aa: CSARAPQGGNTGELFF
CDR3nt: TGCAGTGCTAGAGCCCCTCAGGGAGGGAACACCGGGGAGCTGTTTTTT

j_gene: TRBJ2-1
v_gene: TRBV11-2
d_gene: NA
abundance: many
CDR3aa: CASSPRFSARNNEQFF
CDR3nt: TGTGCCAGCAGCCCCCGGTTTTCAGCGAGGAACAATGAGCAGTTCTTC

j_gene: TRBJ2-1
v_gene: TRBV2
d_gene: TRBD1
abundance: many
CDR3aa: CASSATGGRVGNEQFF
CDR3nt: TGTGCAAGCAGTGCCACAGGGGGCAGAGTGGGCAATGAGCAGTTCTTC

j_gene: TRBJ2-3
v_gene: TRBV7-9
d_gene: NA
abundance: many
CDR3aa: CASSLSSRTDTQYF
CDR3nt: TGTGCCAGCAGCTTAAGCAGCCGCACAGATACGCAGTATTTT

j_gene: TRBJ2-7
v_gene: TRBV24-1
d_gene: TRBD2
abundance: many
CDR3aa: CATSGRTSGRLDYEQYF
CDR3nt: TGTGCCACCAGTGGAAGAACTAGCGGGAGGCTCGACTACGAGCAGTACTTC

j_gene: TRBJ2-7
v_gene: TRBV2
d_gene: TRBD2
abundance: many
CDR3aa: CASILAGLPLAGSYEQYF
CDR3nt: TGTGCCAGCATCCTCGCGGGCCTCCCACTAGCGGGCTCCTACGAGCAGTACTTC

j_gene: TRBJ2-1
v_gene: TRBV18
d_gene: TRBD1
abundance: many
CDR3aa: CASSPGRTGSSYNEQFF
CDR3nt: TGTGCCAGCTCACCAGGACGGACAGGTAGCTCCTACAATGAGCAGTTCTTC

j_gene: TRBJ2-2
v_gene: TRBV12-3/TRBV12-4
d_gene: NA
abundance: many
CDR3aa: CASSLAGKNTGELFF
CDR3nt: TGTGCCAGCAGTTTAGCGGGGAAGAACACCGGGGAGCTGTTTTTT

j_gene: TRBJ2-7
v_gene: TRBV20-1
d_gene: TRBD1
abundance: many
CDR3aa: CSASPGQGSTYEQYF
CDR3nt: TGCAGTGCTAGCCCCGGACAGGGTAGTACCTACGAGCAGTACTTC

j_gene: TRBJ2-3
v_gene: TRBV6-1
d_gene: NA
abundance: many
CDR3aa: CASKQGNEASTDTQYF
CDR3nt: TGTGCCAGCAAGCAGGGTAATGAGGCTAGCACAGATACGCAGTATTTT

j_gene: TRBJ2-5
v_gene: TRBV7-2
d_gene: NA
abundance: few
CDR3aa: CASSQSPGLQETQYF
CDR3nt: TGTGCCAGCAGCCAGTCCCCCGGACTTCAAGAGACCCAGTACTTC

j_gene: TRBJ2-3
v_gene: TRBV20-1
d_gene: NA
abundance: many
CDR3aa: CSARTDTQYF
CDR3nt: TGCAGTGCTAGAACTGATACGCAGTATTTT

j_gene: TRBJ1-2
v_gene: TRBV4-3
d_gene: NA
abundance: many
CDR3aa: CASSQDDRGGYTF
CDR3nt: TGCGCCAGCAGCCAAGATGATCGGGGTGGCTACACCTTC

j_gene: TRBJ2-1
v_gene: TRBV3-1
d_gene: NA
abundance: many
CDR3aa: CASSQISANEQFF
CDR3nt: TGTGCCAGCAGCCAAATTTCGGCCAATGAGCAGTTCTTC

j_gene: TRBJ2-3
v_gene: TRBV7-2
d_gene: TRBD2
abundance: many
CDR3aa: CASSPIVEGLAGGHPGDTQYF
CDR3nt: TGTGCCAGCAGCCCTATCGTCGAGGGACTAGCGGGAGGGCATCCAGGAGATACGCAGTATTTT

j_gene: TRBJ1-5
v_gene: TRBV12-5
d_gene: NA
abundance: few
CDR3aa: CASGLVIGAGRYQPQHF
CDR3nt: TGTGCTAGTGGTTTGGTAATAGGGGCGGGGAGGTATCAGCCCCAGCATTTT

j_gene: TRBJ2-7
v_gene: TRBV2
d_gene: TRBD2
abundance: many
CDR3aa: CASSVRIAGFYEQYF
CDR3nt: TGTGCCAGCAGTGTTCGTATAGCGGGATTCTACGAGCAGTACTTC

j_gene: TRBJ2-1
v_gene: TRBV20-1
d_gene: NA
abundance: many
CDR3aa: CSARGGVSSYNEQFF
CDR3nt: TGCAGTGCTAGAGGAGGGGTGAGCTCCTACAATGAGCAGTTCTTC

j_gene: TRBJ2-7
v_gene: TRBV5-6
d_gene: NA
abundance: NA
CDR3aa: CASSFSGVSYEQYF
CDR3nt: TGTGCCAGCAGCTTCTCGGGAGTATCTTACGAGCAGTACTTC

j_gene: TRBJ2-3
v_gene: TRBV7-8
d_gene: TRBD2
abundance: many
CDR3aa: CASSSQGGGTTDTQYF
CDR3nt: TGTGCCAGCAGCTCCCAGGGCGGGGGGACCACAGATACGCAGTATTTT

j_gene: TRBJ1-2
v_gene: TRBV18
d_gene: NA
abundance: many
CDR3aa: CASSPPGKAGYYGYTF
CDR3nt: TGTGCCAGCTCACCGCCCGGCAAGGCAGGCTACTATGGCTACACCTTC

j_gene: TRBJ2-1
v_gene: TRBV28
d_gene: NA
abundance: many
CDR3aa: CASSLILTVGRSSYNEQFF
CDR3nt: TGTGCCAGCAGTTTAATCCTAACGGTCGGACGGAGCTCCTACAATGAGCAGTTCTTC